These 25 T cell receptor beta chains share one sample of origin, sequenced in a study of T cells after yellow fever vaccination. In TCRdb, the 5' RACE reads were re-called with MiXCR into one record per CDR3 protein. The sample records hundreds of thousands of distinct CDR3 sequences, approximately 19% being singletons. Source: PBMCs, taken before the yellow fever booster vaccination. Receptors were obtained from a man aged 18-30 years who received the YFV17D yellow fever vaccine.

The chain is built from TRBV19 and TRBJ2-7; maybe TRBD1 (5 bases). Germline assignment: CDR1 LNHDA and CDR2 SQIVND (reference sequence). The CDR3 covers 13 residues. Trimming took 5 bases from V and 2 from J, leaving 10 bases between them. Here the CDR3 reads CASSDRGTYEQYF. The DNA of the CDR3 is TGTGCCAGTAGTGATAGGGGAACCTACGAGCAGTACTTC.

J is TRBJ2-1 and V is TRBV9; no clear D. The ends were cut back, 3 bases at V and 9 bases at J, with 13 bases in the middle. The germline gives CDR1 SGDLS, CDR2 YYNGEE. The CDR3 loop spans 13 amino acids. The CDR3 DNA is TGTGCCAGCAGCGAGAGAACTTGGAGTGAGCAGTTCTTC. Its protein is CASSERTWSEQFF.

The J gene is TRBJ1-2, the V gene TRBV7-2; a possible D gene is TRBD1 (5 bases). The germline V gene encodes CDR1 SGHTA and CDR2 FQGNSA. There are 17 residues in the CDR3. The V end lost 0 bases, the J end lost 5 bases, and 19 bases lay between the germline ends. CDR3 region: CASSLAPVGGGSYGYTF. In DNA, the CDR3 is TGTGCCAGCAGCTTAGCCCCTGTAGGCGGGGGGTCTTATGGCTACACCTTC.

This clonotype was counted a few times. The chain recombines TRBV6-1 with TRBJ1-1; a weak D match, TRBD1 (5 bases). The CDR3 is made up of 14 amino acids. Germline V gene lookup returns CDR1 MNHNS and CDR2 SASEGT. The V end was cut by 7 bases, the J end by 3 bases, with 15 bases between. CDR3: CASTRDRLDTEAFF. The CDR3 DNA follows: TGTGCCAGCACCCGGGACCGCCTGGACACTGAAGCTTTCTTT.

The CDR3 bases are TGTGCCAGCAGCGTAGCCGATTCTAATGAGCAGTTCTTC. Its protein product is CASSVADSNEQFF. V gene TRBV9 combines with J gene TRBJ2-1; no firm D call. The CDR3 extends over 13 amino acids. CDR1 and CDR2 (germline): SGDLS, YYNGEE. The ends were cut back, 0 bases at V and 7 bases at J, with 8 bases in the middle.

A few counts support this clonotype. The chain is built from TRBV7-9 and TRBJ2-5, with TRBD2 matching over 8 bases. Looked up from germline, CDR1 is SEHNR and CDR2 is FQNEAQ (reference sequence). Trimming cost V 2 bases and J 3 bases; bases outside gene matches: 5. This CDR3 comprises 15 residues. This chain's CDR3 is CASSLFGGAKETQYF. In DNA form, the CDR3 reads TGTGCCAGCAGCTTATTCGGGGGGGCCAAAGAGACCCAGTACTTC.

Written as DNA, the CDR3 is TGCGCCAGCAGCTGGTTAACAGGGACGGTGAACACTGAAGCTTTCTTT. It codes for CASSWLTGTVNTEAFF. The J gene is TRBJ1-1, the V gene TRBV4-3, with D perhaps TRBD1 (6 bases). The CDR3 runs 16 residues. The germline V gene encodes CDR1 LGHNA and CDR2 YSLEER. The V gene lost 5 bases and the J gene lost 0 bases, with 16 bases spanning the gap.

This chain connects TRBV27 to TRBJ1-2, with D perhaps TRBD1 (6 bases). The CDR3 spans 16 residues. CDR1 is MNHEY, CDR2 SMNVEV, per germline (reference sequence). The germline V and J ends were trimmed by 0 bases and 7 bases, with 18 bases remaining between them. CDR3: CASSLSPAGARRGYTF. DNA for the CDR3: TGTGCCAGCAGTTTATCCCCCGCAGGGGCCCGCCGTGGCTACACCTTC.

This sequence joins TRBV7-2 and TRBJ1-4; the D is unclear. The germline gives CDR1 SGHTA, CDR2 FQGNSA. V dropped 2 bases and J dropped 7 bases, with 8 bases sitting between them. This CDR3 contains 13 residues. The CDR3 region has the DNA TGTGCCAGCAGCTTATTCGTGGGTGAAAAACTGTTTTTT. It encodes CASSLFVGEKLFF.

This clonotype showed up just a few times. This chain links TRBV5-5 with TRBJ2-2, with a weak D call TRBD2 (5 bases). This CDR3 has 16 residues. V was shortened by 0 bases and J by 5 bases, with 14 bases between the two germline ends. Germline V CDR1 and CDR2: SGHKS, YYEKEE (reference sequence). The CDR3 nucleotides are TGTGCCAGCAGCTTGGAGAGAACCCGAGGGACCGGGGAGCTGTTTTTT. This gives the protein CASSLERTRGTGELFF.

V usage is TRBV6-1 and J usage is TRBJ2-7; the D is unclear. CDR3 length: 14 residues. V was pared by 3 bases and J by 0 bases, with 9 bases between. Per the germline V gene, CDR1 is MNHNS and CDR2 is SASEGT. The DNA for the CDR3 is TGTGCCAGCAGTGAGCGGCGTACCTCCTACGAGCAGTACGTC. Translation gives CASSERRTSYEQYV.

The chain is built from TRBV7-8 and TRBJ2-7, with 13 bases lining up with TRBD2. The CDR3 runs to 17 residues. Trimming cost V 1 base and J 2 bases; bases outside gene matches: 5. Germline lookup yields CDR1 SGHVS and CDR2 FQNEAQ. This CDR3 is CASSLEGGTSGTYEQYF. The CDR3 coding sequence is TGTGCCAGCAGCTTAGAGGGGGGGACTAGCGGGACCTACGAGCAGTACTTC.

This clonotype was counted only a few times. The chain links TRBV5-8 to TRBJ1-5; TRBD1 is a possible D gene (6 bases). CDR1 and CDR2 from the germline V gene are SGHTS and YDEGEE. The CDR3 is 12 residues long. V was pared by 6 bases and J by 10 bases, with 14 bases between. The chain's CDR3 is CASNVRGGPQHF. The CDR3 DNA is TGTGCCAGCAACGTCCGGGGGGGCCCCCAGCATTTT.

There are many counts of this clonotype. The chain combines TRBV10-3 with TRBJ2-5; the match to TRBD2 covers 7 bases. CDR1 is ENHRY, CDR2 SYGVKD, per germline. Unmatched junction bases numbered 8, after V lost 11 bases and J lost 5 bases. The CDR3 loop spans 12 amino acids. CDR3 amino acids: CAASGVPETQYF. CDR3 DNA: TGTGCCGCGAGCGGGGTGCCGGAGACCCAGTACTTC.

The table lists this clonotype with a few counts. The chain uses TRBV12-3 or TRBV12-4 and TRBJ1-1; possible D gene TRBD1, 6 bases. The CDR3 loop spans 15 amino acids. V was pared by 0 bases and J by 4 bases, with 12 bases between. The chain's CDR3 is CASSLATGHLTEAFF. CDR3 sequence (DNA): TGTGCCAGCAGTTTAGCTACGGGACACCTCACTGAAGCTTTCTTT.

This clonotype was counted a few times. The chain has TRBV2 and TRBJ2-1; D unresolved. V was cut by 4 bases and J by 5 bases, with 12 bases left in between. Germline assignment: CDR1 SNHLY and CDR2 FYNNEI. The CDR3 is 14 residues long. The CDR3 sequence is CASSGASSNNEQFF. The CDR3 bases are TGTGCCAGCAGTGGGGCATCGTCTAACAATGAGCAGTTCTTC.

This CDR3 reads CASSLDGYRGRGSGYTF. CDR3 nucleotide sequence: TGTGCCAGCAGCTTAGATGGGTACAGGGGGAGAGGCTCGGGCTACACCTTC. The chain combines TRBV11-2 with TRBJ1-2, with 8 nucleotides matching TRBD1. The CDR3 is 17 residues long. J lost 8 bases, V lost 0 bases, and 14 bases had no gene match. In germline, CDR1 is SGHAT, CDR2 FQNNGV.

This chain uses TRBV7-2 with TRBJ2-7; 12 nucleotides match TRBD2. The CDR3 loop spans 15 amino acids. Germline V gene lookup returns CDR1 SGHTA and CDR2 FQGNSA. The ends lost 6 bases at V and 0 bases at J; junction bases unmatched: 3. The CDR3: CASSRTSGASYEQYF. The DNA of the CDR3 is TGTGCCAGCAGTCGGACTAGCGGGGCCTCCTACGAGCAGTACTTC.

V and J are TRBV4-3 and TRBJ2-5; no clear D gene. V was shortened by 0 bases and J by 5 bases, with 10 bases between the two germline ends. The CDR3 length is 14 residues. Germline V gene sequence: CDR1 LGHNA, CDR2 YSLEER. CDR3 nucleotide sequence: TGCGCCAGCAGCCAAGATTCTAATCCGGAGACCCAGTACTTC. Its translation: CASSQDSNPETQYF.

This clonotype was seen a handful of times. The gene calls are TRBV7-9 and TRBJ2-3; no definite D call. V was trimmed by 5 bases and J by 3 bases, leaving 6 bases between them. The V gene's germline CDR1 is SEHNR and CDR2 FQNEAQ (reference sequence). The CDR3 extends over 12 amino acids. The CDR3 region is CASSRETDTQYF. DNA of the CDR3: TGTGCCAGCAGCAGGGAAACAGATACGCAGTATTTT.

The CDR3 reads CASSWTGATGGYGYTF. DNA for the CDR3: TGTGCCAGCAGCTGGACAGGCGCCACCGGGGGTTATGGCTACACCTTC. This chain uses TRBV7-2 with TRBJ1-2, with 7 positions matching TRBD1. Germline CDR1 reads SGHTA; CDR2 reads FQGNSA. Losses at the gene ends were 4 bases for V and 5 bases for J; bases not matched to a gene: 13. This CDR3 comprises 16 residues.

The chain combines TRBV18 with TRBJ2-7; a possible D gene is TRBD2 (5 bases). Looked up from germline, CDR1 is KGHSH and CDR2 is LQKENI. CDR3 length: 13 residues. Trimming pared 3 bases from V and 4 bases from J, leaving 10 bases between. The CDR3 DNA sequence: TGTGCCAGCTCACCCCCTTCGGGGTACGAGCAGTACTTC. Its protein product is CASSPPSGYEQYF.

This chain connects TRBV5-1 to TRBJ1-6; perhaps TRBD1 as D (5 bases). V gave up 5 bases and J gave up 6 bases, with 9 bases separating them. The CDR3 extends over 13 amino acids. The V gene's germline CDR1 is SGHRS and CDR2 YFSETQ. The CDR3 DNA follows: TGCGCCAGCAGATGGGGCTTTAATTCACCCCTCCACTTT. Translation: CASRWGFNSPLHF.

V and J are TRBV12-3 or TRBV12-4 and TRBJ2-7; possibly TRBD2 for D (6 bases). This CDR3 spans 14 amino acids. Trimming cost V 4 bases and J 5 bases, with 15 bases left between them. The CDR3, as DNA: TGTGCCAGCAGTTCCGGGACTCGGACGAACGAGCAGTACTTC. Residues: CASSSGTRTNEQYF.

The chain couples TRBV3-2 to TRBJ2-1. TRBV3-2 is a recognized pseudogene. The CDR3 contains 16 residues. The DNA of the CDR3 is TGTGCCAGCAGCCTCCAGTTAAGAAGCTCCTACAATGAGCAGTTCTTC. Encoded protein: CASSLQLRSSYNEQFF.